Given below is one T cell receptor (beta chain) in context. Its antigen remains unidentified. Each gene name is a mouse one. The read comes to an end 4 residues before the CDR3 does, leaving the germline J gene to fill in the end. The sequencing template was cDNA reverse transcribed from extracted RNA. TCRdb's table, derived via immunoSEQ multiplex PCR, lists solely in-frame clones and lacks some. The sample has roughly 120,000 clones, none seen only once. The sample originates from a study of CD8+ T cells in alopecia areata. Study-level findings and limits: Unlike in mice, where it was clearer, TCR sharing across patients was less clear, possibly HLA-related.

The junction had 5 bases not matched to a gene; V was cut back by 3 bases and J by 0 bases. Germline values: CDR1 NNHDY, CDR2 SYVADS. The CDR3 is 16 residues long. The gene calls are TRBV13-3 and TRBJ2-4; 9 nucleotides align to TRBD2. This clonotype originated in a C3H/HeJ mouse with alopecia areata. The mouse strain carries the MHC haplotype H2-k. Sequencing input: lesional skin. CDR3 sequence reads: CASSAGTGSSQNTLYF. The sequenced CDR3 bases are TGTGCCAGCAGTGCCGGGACTGGGTCTAGTCAAAAC.